What follows is one T cell receptor beta chain and its context. Its antigen is not known. This sample was included in a study of T cells in Graves' hyperthyroidism and ophthalmopathy. Whole-study findings and limits: Researchers report that a 13 V-J model separated ophthalmopathy from stable hyperthyroidism. Among clonotypes expanded in thyroid above 0.001, most were also found in blood.

TCR beta CDR3 regions were amplified from RNA. First-round RT-PCR of the TCR CDR3 relied on the HTBI primer set. Via MiXCR, TCRdb re-called the multiplex PCR reads, giving one row per CDR3 protein. The sample holds approximately 420,000 distinct CDR3 sequences, roughly 13% seen once. The sample taken for sequencing was blood. The sequence was collected from a woman between 18 and 30 years old with Graves' hyperthyroidism.

CDR3 in DNA: TGTGCCAGCAGCAGGGACGTAAGGGGGGAGCTGTTTTTT. Translation: CASSRDVRGELFF. The chain joins TRBV11-2 to TRBJ2-2; tentatively, D is TRBD1 or TRBD2 (5 bases each). This CDR3 has 13 residues. V lost 5 bases to trimming and J lost 8 bases, with 12 bases between them. Germline V gene data show CDR1 as SGHAT and CDR2 as FQNNGV.